What follows describes a single T cell receptor (beta chain). What it binds is not known. This specimen belongs to a study of blood T cells in healthy people across ages. For the second PCR, which ran for 7 to 11 cycles, a sample-barcoded 5' primer and a J-beta primer mix were used. TCRdb independently ran MiXCR on the 5' RACE reads; one entry per CDR3 protein. The data show 780,000 or so distinct CDR3 sequences, just over 55% seen once. Every donor contributed 7.5 to 10 milliliters of peripheral blood by blood draw. Study outcomes and limitations: Comparison with aged donors showed that long-lived donors had more naive CD4+ cells and higher diversity.

CDR1 SQVTM and CDR2 ANQGSEA come from the germline V gene. The CDR3 is 13 residues long. V was pared by 5 bases and J by 4 bases, with 14 bases between. The sequencing input was blood. This receptor was identified in a man in his forties or fifties in good health. This rearrangement joins TRBV29-1 to TRBJ1-2; D not certain. The CDR3 loop reads CSVFNQATYGYTF. CDR3 nucleotide sequence: TGCAGCGTTTTTAACCAAGCCACCTATGGCTACACCTTC.